This T cell receptor (beta chain) originates from a study of blood T cells in healthy people across ages. CDR3 length: 16 residues. V lost 6 bases to trimming and J lost 0 bases, with 12 bases between them. For the second PCR, which ran for about 7 to 11 cycles, a sample-barcoded 5' primer and a J-beta primer mix were used. TCRdb re-called the 5' RACE reads through MiXCR, storing one row per CDR3 protein. The repertoire holds 1.5 million to 2 million distinct CDR3 sequences, with just under 50% as singletons. The chain carries TRBV12-3 or TRBV12-4 and TRBJ2-6; D possibly corresponds to TRBD2 (5 bases). This TCR derives from a woman aged 40 to 49 in good health. The sequenced material came from blood. CDR3 protein: CASRQKDYSGANVLTF. In DNA form, the CDR3 reads TGTGCCAGCAGACAAAAAGACTACTCTGGGGCCAACGTCCTGACTTTC.